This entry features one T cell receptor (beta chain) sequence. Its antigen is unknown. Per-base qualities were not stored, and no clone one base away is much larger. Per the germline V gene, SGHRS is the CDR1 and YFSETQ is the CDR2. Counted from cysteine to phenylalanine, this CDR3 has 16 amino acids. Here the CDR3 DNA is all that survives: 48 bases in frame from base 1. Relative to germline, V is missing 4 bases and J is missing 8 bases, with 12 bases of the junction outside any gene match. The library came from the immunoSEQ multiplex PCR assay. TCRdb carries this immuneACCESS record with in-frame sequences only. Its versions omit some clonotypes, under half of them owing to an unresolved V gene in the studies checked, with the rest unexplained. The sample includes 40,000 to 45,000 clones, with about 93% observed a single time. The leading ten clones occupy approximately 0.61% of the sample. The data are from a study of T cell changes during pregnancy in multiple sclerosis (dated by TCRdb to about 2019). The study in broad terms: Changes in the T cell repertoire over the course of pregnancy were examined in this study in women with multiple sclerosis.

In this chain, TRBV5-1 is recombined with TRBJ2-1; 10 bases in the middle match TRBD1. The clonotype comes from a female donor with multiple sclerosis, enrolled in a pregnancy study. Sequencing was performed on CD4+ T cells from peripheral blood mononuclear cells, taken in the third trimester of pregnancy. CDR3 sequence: CASSLTGTGVWDEQFF. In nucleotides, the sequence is TGCGCCAGCAGCCTAACCGGGACAGGGGTATGGGATGAGCAGTTCTTC.